This T cell receptor beta chain was observed in a study of T cells in Graves' hyperthyroidism and ophthalmopathy. Amplification of TCR beta CDR3 regions used RNA as the template. Primed by the HTBI set, a first-round RT-PCR was run on the TCR CDR3. TCRdb reanalysed the multiplex PCR reads using MiXCR and keeps one entry per CDR3 protein. The sample comprises 600,000 to 750,000 distinct CDR3 sequences, roughly 17% of which are singletons, and roughly a sixth rests with the top ten. Calling Graves' hyperthyroidism stable meant ophthalmopathy did not progress within 18 months. This clonotype has at least ten counts. The source material was blood. This clonotype originated in a man aged 50 to 59 with Graves' hyperthyroidism.

CDR3 residues: CASSIFAPIETQYF. Written as DNA, the CDR3 is TGTGCCAGTAGTATCTTCGCTCCTATAGAGACCCAGTACTTC. The gene calls are TRBV19 and TRBJ2-5; no firm D call. Looked up from germline, CDR1 is LNHDA and CDR2 is SQIVND (reference sequence). There are 14 residues in the CDR3. Between the trimmed V and J ends, which lost 3 bases and 4 bases, there was a span of 12 bases.